This passage covers 15 T cell receptor beta chains from one sample sequenced in a study of T cell repertoires in cytomegalovirus infection (dated by TCRdb to between 2017 and 2020). The listed sequencing device is Illumina HiSeq 1500. The public reads were reanalyzed by TCRdb: fastp trimming at Q25, MiXCR alignment, in-frame beta chains only. Identical CDR3 protein sequences are pooled into one entry, listed with their most common genes and DNA. Present in this sample are roughly 27,000 distinct CDR3 sequences, about 19% of which were seen just once. The ten largest clonotypes hold approximately 80% of the sample. The treatment or condition label, as the study defines it: in vitro stimulation with specific CMV peptide epitopes to enrich CMV-specific T cells. Their specific antigens are unknown. This sample comprised CD8+ T cells from cultured PBMCs, obtained from culture after CMV antigen stimulation. Receptors originate from a human donor in good health (CMV status not recorded). Some clones in this sample may be carry-over from other donors' samples.

In DNA, the CDR3 is TGTGCCAGTAGTTACCGGGCCGGGGGCACTGAAGCTTTCTTT. Encoded protein: CASSYRAGGTEAFF. The V gene is TRBV19, the J gene TRBJ1-1, with D possibly matching TRBD1 (5 bases). CDR3 size: 14 residues. The V end lost 5 bases, the J end lost 4 bases, and 14 bases lay between the germline ends. Germline V gene sequence: CDR1 LNHDA, CDR2 SQIVND (reference sequence). The variable domain in full, with the rest retrieved from reference TRBV19 and TRBJ1-1, is DGGITQSPKYLFRKEGQNVTLSCEQNLNHDAMYWYRQDPGQGLRLIYYSQIVNDFQKGDIAEGYSVSREKKESFPLTVTSAQKNPTAFYLCASSYRAGGTEAFFGQGTRLTVV.

This clonotype was seen a few times. The V and J genes are TRBV12-3 or TRBV12-4 and TRBJ1-3; 7 nucleotides match TRBD1. The CDR3 runs to 17 residues. Trimming took 5 bases from V and 0 from J; bases not matched to a gene: 10. The CDR3: CASSPIAGTASGNTIYF. The CDR3, as DNA: TGTGCCAGCAGTCCAATCGCCGGGACAGCCTCTGGAAACACCATATATTTT.

This clonotype has a single count. The chain combines TRBV5-6 with TRBJ2-1; D unclear. Trimming cost V 0 bases and J 3 bases, with 13 bases left between them. CDR1 SGHDT and CDR2 YYEEEE come from the germline V gene. The CDR3 covers 16 residues. The CDR3 sequence is CASSLEAPRFYNEQFF. The CDR3 DNA is TGTGCCAGCAGCTTGGAGGCCCCAAGGTTCTACAATGAGCAGTTCTTC.

The genes are TRBV7-8 and TRBJ2-7, with a tentative D call TRBD2 (5 bases). Deletions cut 3 bases from V and 3 bases from J, with 9 bases between. The length of the CDR3 is 13 residues. Germline CDR1 SGHVS, CDR2 FQNEAQ. CDR3 sequence: CASSLGSYYEQYF. In DNA form, the CDR3 reads TGTGCCAGCAGCTTGGGGAGCTACTACGAGCAGTACTTC.

This chain joins TRBV7-2 and TRBJ1-3, with D perhaps matching TRBD1 (5 bases). Between the trimmed V and J ends, which lost 7 bases and 1 base, there was a span of 23 bases. The V gene's germline CDR1 is SGHTA and CDR2 FQGNSA. The CDR3 spans 18 residues. The CDR3 region has the DNA TGTGCCAGCACACGACAGCGTGTATCGGGTCGATCTGGAAACACCATATATTTT. Translation gives CASTRQRVSGRSGNTIYF.

Only a few counts were recorded for this clonotype. The rearrangement joins TRBV7-8 to TRBJ2-1, with D hard to call. CDR3 length: 13 residues. Trimming shortened V by 5 bases and J by 7 bases, and 12 bases separated the two germline ends. Germline V lookup: CDR1 SGHVS, CDR2 FQNEAQ. CDR3 nucleotides: TGTGCCAGCAGCACCGCCCGCTTTAATGAGCAGTTCTTC. Translated: CASSTARFNEQFF.

There are a few counts of this clonotype. For the CDR3, the DNA is TGTGCCAGCGGCTATAATTCACCCCTCCACTTT. The encoded protein is CASGYNSPLHF. The rearrangement uses TRBV6-2 or TRBV6-3 and TRBJ1-6; D is uncertain. V was cut by 8 bases and J by 3 bases, with 2 bases left in between. Germline CDR1 MNHEY, CDR2 SVGEGT. The CDR3 is made up of 11 amino acids.

This clonotype was picked up a small number of times. The CDR3 region has the DNA TGCGCCAGCAGCCATGGACAGGGTGAAGCTTTCTTT. This encodes CASSHGQGEAFF. The rearrangement links TRBV5-1 to TRBJ1-1, with TRBD1 matching 8 bases. V shed 4 bases, J shed 7 bases, and the junction held 3 bases outside the gene matches. The CDR3 is 12 residues long. Germline lookup yields CDR1 SGHRS and CDR2 YFSETQ.

The table lists this clonotype with a few counts. The genes are TRBV7-2 and TRBJ2-5; D ambiguous. Germline CDR1 reads SGHTA; CDR2 reads FQGNSA. Trimming shortened V by 3 bases and J by 3 bases, and 17 bases separated the two germline ends. This CDR3 contains 16 residues. The CDR3 sequence: CASSLVGRNLEETQYF. CDR3 bases: TGTGCCAGCAGCTTGGTTGGTCGGAACCTCGAAGAGACCCAGTACTTC.

The rearrangement links TRBV7-6 to TRBJ1-4; 7 bases are a match to TRBD1. Germline V gene data show CDR1 as SGHVS and CDR2 as FNYEAQ. Unmatched junction bases numbered 7, after V lost 5 bases and J lost 7 bases. The CDR3 has 14 residues. The CDR3 DNA sequence: TGTGCCAGCAGCCCAGACAGGGTGGCTGAAAAACTGTTTTTT. Protein sequence: CASSPDRVAEKLFF. The full variable domain, in which reference TRBV7-6 and TRBJ1-4 provide the parts outside the CDR3, is GAGVSQSPRYKVTKRGQDVALRCDPISGHVSLYWYRQALGQGPEFLTYFNYEAQQDKSGLPNDRFSAERPEGSISTLTIQRTEQRDSAMYRCASSPDRVAEKLFFGSGTQLSVL.

The sample holds a few counts of this clonotype. The chain joins TRBV6-2 or TRBV6-3 to TRBJ2-1; D is possibly TRBD1 or TRBD2 (5 bases each). Trimming stripped 5 bases from V and 3 bases from J, with 14 bases between. Per the germline V gene, CDR1 is MNHEY and CDR2 is SVGEGT. This CDR3 is 15 amino acids long. CDR3: CASSNPGPIYNEQFF. The DNA for the CDR3 is TGTGCCAGCAGTAATCCGGGACCCATCTACAATGAGCAGTTCTTC.

This clonotype was found a few times. The rearrangement links TRBV12-3 or TRBV12-4 to TRBJ2-5, with D possibly being TRBD2 (5 bases). CDR3 size: 15 residues. Trimming left V 6 bases short and J 2 bases short, with 16 bases between. In DNA form, the CDR3 reads TGTGCCAGCAGGACGGGAATACAGAAACAAGAGACCCAGTACTTC. As protein: CASRTGIQKQETQYF.

In this sample, this clonotype turned up a few times. This chain joins TRBV6-2 or TRBV6-3 and TRBJ2-1; D not resolved. The V and J ends lost 5 bases and 7 bases respectively, with 6 bases between them. The length of the CDR3 is 11 residues. CDR1 MNHEY and CDR2 SVGEGT come from the germline V gene. As DNA, the CDR3 is TGTGCCAGCAGTGTTAGTAATGAGCAGTTCTTC. Protein product: CASSVSNEQFF.

This chain joins TRBV27 and TRBJ2-7; D might be TRBD2 (6 bases). CDR3 length: 15 residues. CDR1 is MNHEY and CDR2 is SMNVEV in the germline V gene (reference sequence). Trimming took 0 bases from V and 3 from J, leaving 12 bases between them. CDR3 sequence reads: CASSLSTRGGYEQYF. The CDR3 region has the DNA TGTGCCAGCAGTTTATCTACCCGGGGAGGCTACGAGCAGTACTTC.

V is TRBV13 and J is TRBJ2-3, with D tentatively TRBD2 (6 bases). The CDR3 consists of 15 residues. Trimming stripped 4 bases from V and 6 bases from J, with 17 bases between. Germline V gives CDR1 PRHDT, CDR2 FYEKMQ (reference sequence). CDR3 sequence: CASSSNLALGDTQYF. The CDR3, as DNA: TGTGCCAGCAGCTCGAACCTAGCGTTAGGGGATACGCAGTATTTT.